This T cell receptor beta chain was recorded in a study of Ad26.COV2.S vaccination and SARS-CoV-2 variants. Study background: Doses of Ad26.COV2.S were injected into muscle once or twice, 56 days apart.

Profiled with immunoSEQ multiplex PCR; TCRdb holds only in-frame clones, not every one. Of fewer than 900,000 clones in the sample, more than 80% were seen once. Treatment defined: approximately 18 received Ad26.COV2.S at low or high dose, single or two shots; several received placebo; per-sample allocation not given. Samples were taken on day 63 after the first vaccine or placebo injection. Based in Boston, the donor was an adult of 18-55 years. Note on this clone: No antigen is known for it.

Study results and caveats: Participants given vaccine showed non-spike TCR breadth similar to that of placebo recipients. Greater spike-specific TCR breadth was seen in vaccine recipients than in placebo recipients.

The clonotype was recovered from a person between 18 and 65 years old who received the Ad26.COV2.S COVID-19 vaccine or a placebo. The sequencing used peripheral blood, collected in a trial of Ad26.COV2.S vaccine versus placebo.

CDR3 sequence: CASSQDLWPGLAENNEQFF. CDR3 DNA: TGTGCCAGCAGCCAAGACCTCTGGCCGGGACTAGCGGAAAACAATGAGCAGTTCTTC. The chain is built from TRBV3-1 (or the pseudogene TRBV3-2) and TRBJ2-1, with 11 bases aligning to TRBD2. V shed 0 bases, J shed 5 bases, and the junction held 12 bases outside the gene matches. CDR3 size: 19 residues. Looked up from germline, CDR1 is LGHDT and CDR2 is YNNKEL (reference sequence).